This T cell receptor beta chain was found in a study of blood T cell repertoires in COVID-19. The sample holds one count of this clone. In the study's own analysis: Cell counts per sample came from amplifying reference gene primers. Profiled with immunoSEQ multiplex PCR; TCRdb holds only in-frame clones, not every one. V, J and clone size were drawn from that table, and D and trimming were deduced from the DNA. Among 100,000 to 150,000 clones, about 74% were seen once, and the ten largest hold 5.5% to 7.5%. Germline V gene lookup returns CDR1 SGDLS and CDR2 YYNGEE. V lost 2 bases to trimming and J lost 2 bases; unmatched junction nucleotides: 5. The CDR3 loop spans 16 amino acids.

Input material: peripheral blood. The sequence came from a man older than 75 with COVID-19, enrolled during active disease. The chain couples TRBV9 to TRBJ2-1; 9 bases map to TRBD2. CDR3 nucleotides: TGTGCCAGCAGCGTTACGGGACTAGCCACCTACAATGAGCAGTTCTTC. Amino acid sequence: CASSVTGLATYNEQFF.